This is a list of T cell receptor beta chains from one sample in a study of shared clonotypes between healthy human individuals. Using immunoSEQ multiplex PCR, the repertoire was profiled, and TCRdb retains in-frame clones only, with some absent. Of about 2.1 million clones listed, 85% to 95% are singletons. The source material was naive CD8+ T cells from PBMCs. These receptors all stem from a man aged 18 to 35 in good health. Some clones in this sample may be carry-over from other donors' samples. CDR3s include the opening cysteine and the closing phenylalanine or tryptophan. The D gene is left open where the match is weak. Size is stated for part of the rows, as once, few or many counts, or as a class when the clone is expanded.

j_call v_call clone_size d_call cdr3_aa cdr3_nt
TRBJ2-5 TRBV9 - TRBD1 CASSGRLRTGANQETQYF TGTGCCAGCAGCGGACGCCTGCGGACAGGGGCCAACCAAGAGACCCAGTACTTC
TRBJ1-2 TRBV6-5 - - CASSYGRANYGYTF TGTGCCAGCAGTTACGGGAGAGCTAACTATGGCTACACCTTC
TRBJ2-2 TRBV27 - - CASSLSRQFTGELFF TGTGCCAGCAGTTTGTCTCGGCAGTTCACCGGGGAGCTGTTTTTT
TRBJ1-2 TRBV5-1 - TRBD1 CATLTPGTGNGYTF TGCGCCACCCTAACTCCCGGGACAGGGAACGGCTACACCTTC
TRBJ2-5 TRBV7-9 - - CASSLRLGARETQYF TGTGCCAGCAGCTTACGGCTCGGGGCCAGGGAGACCCAGTACTTC
TRBJ2-3 TRBV9 - TRBD1 CASSAGTGGAGTQYF TGTGCCAGCAGCGCCGGGACAGGGGGAGCGGGTACGCAGTATTTT
TRBJ1-5 TRBV27 - TRBD1 CASSFRDRAQPQHF TGTGCCAGCAGTTTTAGGGACAGGGCTCAGCCCCAGCATTTT
TRBJ2-1 TRBV15 - - CATSRDWGISYNEQFF TGTGCCACCAGCAGAGATTGGGGCATATCCTACAATGAGCAGTTCTTC
TRBJ2-3 TRBV2 - - CASHVSSSILADTQYF TGTGCCAGCCACGTCAGCTCTTCCATTTTGGCAGATACGCAGTATTTT
TRBJ2-2 TRBV7-2 - - CASSFLGYDTGELFF TGTGCCAGCAGCTTTTTAGGGTACGACACCGGGGAGCTGTTTTTT
TRBJ2-1 TRBV5-6 - TRBD2 CASSLAGGNEQFF TGTGCCAGCAGCTTGGCGGGGGGCAATGAGCAGTTCTTC
TRBJ2-7 TRBV18 - - CASSPGVGLGSYEQYF TGTGCCAGCTCACCAGGTGTAGGACTGGGATCCTACGAGCAGTACTTC
TRBJ2-4 TRBV9 once - CASSVSDIQYF TGTGCCAGCAGCGTATCGGACATTCAGTACTTC
TRBJ2-1 TRBV11-2 - TRBD1 CASSLGADRGAYNEQFF TGTGCCAGCAGCTTAGGGGCCGACAGGGGGGCCTACAATGAGCAGTTCTTC
TRBJ2-7 TRBV28 - TRBD1 CASRYDRATYEQYF TGTGCCAGCAGGTACGACAGGGCGACCTACGAGCAGTACTTC
TRBJ2-7 TRBV27 - - CASSLSQGTITYEQYF TGTGCCAGCAGTTTATCGCAGGGGACAATAACCTACGAGCAGTACTTC
TRBJ2-7 TRBV7-9 - - CASSLAREQYF TGTGCCAGCAGCCTTGCACGCGAGCAGTACTTC